One and the same sample provided the 12 T cell receptor beta chains below, sequenced in a study of regulatory T cells in long-lasting Graves disease listed by TCRdb under 2021. Library preparation used multiplex PCR. The data were produced on an Illumina HiSeq 4000. iRepertoire HTBI primers and Arm-PCR amplification of CDR3 regions were used to construct TCR beta libraries. TCRdb reprocessed the public reads (quality trimming at Q25 with fastp, clone calling with MiXCR) and kept in-frame beta chains. Identical CDR3 protein sequences are pooled into one entry, listed with their most common genes and DNA. The sample records some 450,000 distinct CDR3 sequences, 15% to 20% of which are singletons. The ten most abundant clones make up around a tenth of the sample. The label giving this sample's time point can be read as: newly diagnosed GD, antithyroid drugs for less than 3 months. For both TCR sequencing and RNA sequencing, RNA was extracted from PBMCs using TRIzol.

These data are also associated with another study on T cells in Graves' hyperthyroidism and ophthalmopathy.

This sample comprised peripheral blood mononuclear cells (PBMCs), obtained at new diagnosis, from a patient treated with antithyroid drugs. All receptors come from a woman younger than 45 with Graves disease. Donor details come from another sample of the same person, matched by shared clones.

This chain links TRBV11-2 with TRBJ1-1; D unresolved. CDR3 length: 13 residues. The germline gives CDR1 SGHAT, CDR2 FQNNGV. V was trimmed by 2 bases and J by 1 base, leaving 5 bases between them. CDR3 sequence (DNA): TGTGCCAGCAGCTTAAAATCGAACACTGAAGCTTTCTTT. Its protein is CASSLKSNTEAFF.

Worth noting for this clonotype: A much larger clone lies a single base off, so this may be a read error. The chain joins TRBV3-1 to TRBJ2-1; D is ambiguous. The germline V gene has CDR1 LGHDT and CDR2 YNNKEL (reference sequence). The CDR3 contains 14 residues. Trimming left V 0 bases short and J 6 bases short, with 9 bases between. The CDR3 spells CASSQDWEPNEQFF. The CDR3, as DNA: TGTGCCAGCAGCCAAGATTGGGAACCCAATGAGCAGTTCTTC.

This clonotype was seen a few times. The chain uses TRBV19 and TRBJ2-7, with TRBD1 identical over 9 bases. Germline V gene sequence: CDR1 LNHDA, CDR2 SQIVND (reference sequence). J was trimmed by 0 bases and V by 4 bases; bases with no gene match: 7. CDR3 length equals 16 residues. In nucleotides, the CDR3 is TGTGCCAGTAGTACCCGGACAGGGGAGAGCTCCTACGAGCAGTACTTC. It yields the protein CASSTRTGESSYEQYF.

This clonotype has ten or more counts. The chain has TRBV27 and TRBJ1-5; D is possibly TRBD1 (6 bases). With 5 bases removed from V and 2 bases from J, the gap between germline ends came to 10 bases. The germline V gene has CDR1 MNHEY and CDR2 SMNVEV (reference sequence). The CDR3 has 14 residues. In DNA form, the CDR3 reads TGTGCCAGCAGTATACGACAGGGCAATCAGCCCCAGCATTTT. Its protein is CASSIRQGNQPQHF.

The table lists this clonotype with many counts. This chain joins TRBV7-9 and TRBJ2-2, with D possibly TRBD1 on 7 matching bases. This CDR3 is 13 amino acids long. Germline V gives CDR1 SEHNR, CDR2 FQNEAQ (reference sequence). Trimming removed 9 bases at V and 5 bases at J, with 13 bases between. CDR3 sequence reads: CASAGGLTGELFF. CDR3 DNA sequence: TGTGCCAGTGCAGGGGGGTTAACCGGGGAGCTGTTTTTT. The full variable domain, completed using reference TRBV7-9 and TRBJ2-2, is DTGVSQNPRHKITKRGQNVTFRCDPISEHNRLYWYRQTLGQGPEFLTYFQNEAQLEKSRLLSDRFSAERPKGSFSTLEIQRTEQGDSAMYLCASAGGLTGELFFGEGSRLTVL.

Many counts were recorded for this clonotype. The genes are TRBV18 and TRBJ1-1; D unresolved. The germline CDR1 and CDR2 sequences are KGHSH and LQKENI. CDR3 length: 13 residues. V lost 1 base and J 3 bases, leaving 6 bases between the germline ends. This chain's CDR3 is CASSPLRDTEAFF. CDR3 DNA: TGTGCCAGCTCACCACTTCGGGACACTGAAGCTTTCTTT.

About this clonotype itself: A single base separates this from a much larger clone, so it may be a read error. The gene calls are TRBV12-3 or TRBV12-4 and TRBJ2-1, with D hard to call. The CDR3 spans 15 residues. CDR3 sequence (DNA): TGTGCCAGCAGTTTAGTGAGTCAGCTCTACAATGAGCAGTCCTTC. This translates into CASSLVSQLYNEQSF.

In this sample, this clonotype turned up many times. The CDR3 coding sequence is TGTGCCAGTTCCGACCCCCCGCGCCAGCCCCAGCATTTT. This sequence encodes CASSDPPRQPQHF. The J gene is TRBJ1-5, the V gene TRBV6-1; no firm D call. The CDR3 length is 13 residues. The V end lost 9 bases, the J end lost 7 bases, and 16 bases lay between the germline ends. Per germline, CDR1 MNHNS and CDR2 SASEGT.

In its sample, this clonotype was seen many times. The rearrangement joins TRBV12-3 or TRBV12-4 to TRBJ2-1; 7 nucleotides line up with TRBD2. V gave up 7 bases and J gave up 5 bases; unmatched junction bases: 2. The CDR3 covers 12 residues. The CDR3: CASTGTNNEQFF. The CDR3 DNA is TGTGCCAGCACGGGGACTAACAATGAGCAGTTCTTC.

This clonotype was recorded at least ten times. This rearrangement joins TRBV5-1 to TRBJ1-2; 7 nucleotides align to TRBD1. CDR3 size: 13 residues. Germline lookup yields CDR1 SGHRS and CDR2 YFSETQ. J gave up 9 bases and V 4 bases, and 9 bases lay outside the gene matches. CDR3 sequence: CASSTGTAGSYTF. CDR3 DNA sequence: TGCGCCAGCAGCACCGGGACAGCTGGTAGCTACACCTTC.

Ten or more counts support this clonotype. The chain combines TRBV29-1 with TRBJ1-5, with 7 bases that match TRBD1. The V gene's germline CDR1 is SQVTM and CDR2 ANQGSEA. The CDR3 loop spans 13 amino acids. The ends lost 5 bases at V and 3 bases at J; junction bases unmatched: 4. CDR3 residues: CSVRDSPNQPQHF. The CDR3 nucleotides are TGCAGCGTTCGGGACAGCCCCAATCAGCCCCAGCATTTT.

In its sample, this clonotype was seen a few times. This chain links TRBV6-2 or TRBV6-3 with TRBJ2-7; 12 bases match TRBD1. With 6 bases clipped from V and 2 bases from J, the junction kept 11 bases outside the gene matches. CDR3 length equals 17 residues. CDR1 and CDR2 (germline): MNHEY, SVGEGT. Here the CDR3 reads CASRGGQGATSAYEQYF. CDR3 DNA sequence: TGTGCCAGCAGAGGGGGACAGGGGGCGACATCGGCCTACGAGCAGTACTTC.